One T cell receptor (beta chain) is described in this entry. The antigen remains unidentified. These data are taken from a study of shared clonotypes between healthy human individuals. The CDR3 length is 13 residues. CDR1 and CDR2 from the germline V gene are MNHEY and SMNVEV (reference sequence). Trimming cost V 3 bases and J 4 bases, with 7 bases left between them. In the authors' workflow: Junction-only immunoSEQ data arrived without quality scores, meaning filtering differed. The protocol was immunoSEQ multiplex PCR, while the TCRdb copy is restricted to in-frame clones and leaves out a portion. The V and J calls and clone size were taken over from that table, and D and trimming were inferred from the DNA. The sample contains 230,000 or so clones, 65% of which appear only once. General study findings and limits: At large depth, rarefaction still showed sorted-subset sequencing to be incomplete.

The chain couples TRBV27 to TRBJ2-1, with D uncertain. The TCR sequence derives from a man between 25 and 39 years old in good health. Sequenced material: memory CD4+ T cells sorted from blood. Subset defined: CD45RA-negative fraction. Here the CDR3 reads CASSFAKYNEQFF. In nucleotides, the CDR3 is TGTGCCAGCAGTTTCGCCAAGTACAATGAGCAGTTCTTC.